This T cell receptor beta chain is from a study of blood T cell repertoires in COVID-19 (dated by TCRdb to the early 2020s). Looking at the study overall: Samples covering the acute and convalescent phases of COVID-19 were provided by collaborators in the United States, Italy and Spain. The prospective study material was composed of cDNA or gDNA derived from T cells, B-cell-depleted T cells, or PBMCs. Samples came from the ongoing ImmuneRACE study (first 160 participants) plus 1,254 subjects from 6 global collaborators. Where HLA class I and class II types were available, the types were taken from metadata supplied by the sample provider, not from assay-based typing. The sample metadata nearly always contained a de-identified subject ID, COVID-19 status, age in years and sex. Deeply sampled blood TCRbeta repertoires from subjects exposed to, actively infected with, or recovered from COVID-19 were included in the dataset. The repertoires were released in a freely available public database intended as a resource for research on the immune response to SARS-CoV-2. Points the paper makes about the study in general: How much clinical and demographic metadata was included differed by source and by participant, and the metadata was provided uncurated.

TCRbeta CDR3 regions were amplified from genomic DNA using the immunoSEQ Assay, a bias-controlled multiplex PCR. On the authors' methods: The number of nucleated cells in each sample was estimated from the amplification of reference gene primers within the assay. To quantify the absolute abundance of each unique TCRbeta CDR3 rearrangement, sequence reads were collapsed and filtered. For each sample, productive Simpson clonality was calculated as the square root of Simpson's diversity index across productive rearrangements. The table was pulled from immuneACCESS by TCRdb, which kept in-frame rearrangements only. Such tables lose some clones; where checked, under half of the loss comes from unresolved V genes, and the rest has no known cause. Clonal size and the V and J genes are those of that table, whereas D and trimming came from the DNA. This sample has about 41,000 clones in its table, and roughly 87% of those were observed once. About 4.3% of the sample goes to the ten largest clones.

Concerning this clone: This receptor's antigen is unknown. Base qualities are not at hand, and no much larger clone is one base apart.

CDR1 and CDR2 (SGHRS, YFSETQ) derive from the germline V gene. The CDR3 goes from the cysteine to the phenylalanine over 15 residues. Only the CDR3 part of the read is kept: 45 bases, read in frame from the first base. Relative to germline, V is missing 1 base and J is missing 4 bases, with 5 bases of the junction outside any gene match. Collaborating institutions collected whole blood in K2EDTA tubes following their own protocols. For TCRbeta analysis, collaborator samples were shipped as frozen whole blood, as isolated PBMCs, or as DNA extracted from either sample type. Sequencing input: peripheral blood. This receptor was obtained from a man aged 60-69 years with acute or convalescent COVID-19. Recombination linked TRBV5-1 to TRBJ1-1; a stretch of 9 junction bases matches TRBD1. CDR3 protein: CASSLSDRGSTEAFF. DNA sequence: TGCGCCAGCAGCTTGTCTGACAGGGGGAGCACTGAAGCTTTCTTT.